The present entry profiles one T cell receptor beta chain with its context. The J segment lost 8 bases and the V segment lost 0 bases, leaving 19 bases of the junction unmatched. The germline V gene has CDR1 GTSNPN and CDR2 SVGIG (reference sequence). The CDR3 has 17 amino acids. The PCR had 60 Vbeta and 13 Jbeta primers. Some clones are missing from TCRdb's copy, which holds only in-frame ones; the method was immunoSEQ multiplex PCR. Altogether approximately 180,000 clones are present, approximately 80% being singletons, with the ten largest covering about 1%. This entry belongs to a study of cytomegalovirus exposure and HLA in healthy donors.

The receptor was derived from a woman in her forties in good health and CMV-seronegative. The chain employs TRBV30 and TRBJ2-7, with TRBD2 matching 7 bases. Sequences were obtained from PBMCs. The CDR3 spells CAWSVGPRLAGEGKQYF. In DNA form, the CDR3 reads TGTGCCTGGAGTGTGGGCCCGCGGTTGGCGGGAGAGGGGAAGCAGTACTTC.